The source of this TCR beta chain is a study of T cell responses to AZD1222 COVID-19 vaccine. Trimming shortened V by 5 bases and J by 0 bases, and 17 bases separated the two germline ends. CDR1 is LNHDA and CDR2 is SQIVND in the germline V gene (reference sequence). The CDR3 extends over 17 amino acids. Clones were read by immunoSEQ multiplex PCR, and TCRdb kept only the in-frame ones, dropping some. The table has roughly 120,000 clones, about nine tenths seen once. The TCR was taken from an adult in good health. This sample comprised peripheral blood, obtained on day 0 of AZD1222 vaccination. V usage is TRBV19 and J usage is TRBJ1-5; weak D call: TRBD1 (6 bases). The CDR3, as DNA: TGTGCCAGTAGTGCAGACGGGACACCTTATAGCAATCAGCCCCAGCATTTT. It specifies CASSADGTPYSNQPQHF.